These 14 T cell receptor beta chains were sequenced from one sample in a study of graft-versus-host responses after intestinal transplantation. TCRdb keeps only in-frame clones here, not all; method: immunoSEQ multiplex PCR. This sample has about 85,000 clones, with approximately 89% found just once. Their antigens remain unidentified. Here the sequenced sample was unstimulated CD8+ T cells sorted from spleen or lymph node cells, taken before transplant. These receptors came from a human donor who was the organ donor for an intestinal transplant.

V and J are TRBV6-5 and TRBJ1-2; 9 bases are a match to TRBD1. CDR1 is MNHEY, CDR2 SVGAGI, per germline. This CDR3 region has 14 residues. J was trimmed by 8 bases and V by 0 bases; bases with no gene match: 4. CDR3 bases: TGTGCCAGCAGTTACTCGAACAGGGGGCACGGCTACACCTTC. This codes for CASSYSNRGHGYTF.

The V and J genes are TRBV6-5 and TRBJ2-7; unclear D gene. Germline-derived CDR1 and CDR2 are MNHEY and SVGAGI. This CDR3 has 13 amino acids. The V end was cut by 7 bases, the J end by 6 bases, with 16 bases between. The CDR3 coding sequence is TGTGCCAGCACCCATCCCCTGGGGTCCGAGCAGTACTTC. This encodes CASTHPLGSEQYF.

CDR3 region: CASSARDGPTPWYEQYF. The CDR3 DNA reads TGTGCCAGCAGCGCAAGGGACGGGCCTACCCCCTGGTACGAGCAGTACTTC. This rearrangement joins TRBV9 to TRBJ2-7; D may correspond to TRBD1 or TRBD2 (5 bases each). Trimming removed 3 bases from V and 4 bases from J, with 23 bases in between. CDR3 length: 17 amino acids. Looked up from germline, CDR1 is SGDLS and CDR2 is YYNGEE.

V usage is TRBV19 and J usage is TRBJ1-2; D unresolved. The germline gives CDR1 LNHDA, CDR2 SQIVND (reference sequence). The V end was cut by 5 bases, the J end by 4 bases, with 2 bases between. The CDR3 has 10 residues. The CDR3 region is CASSFYGYTF. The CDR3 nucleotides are TGTGCCAGTAGTTTCTATGGCTACACCTTC.

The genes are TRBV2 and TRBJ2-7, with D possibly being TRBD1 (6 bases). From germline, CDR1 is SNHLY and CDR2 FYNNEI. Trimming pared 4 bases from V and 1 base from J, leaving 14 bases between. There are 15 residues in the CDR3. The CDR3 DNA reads TGTGCCAGCAGTGCTTCGTGGGGGCGATCCTACGAGCAGTACTTC. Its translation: CASSASWGRSYEQYF.

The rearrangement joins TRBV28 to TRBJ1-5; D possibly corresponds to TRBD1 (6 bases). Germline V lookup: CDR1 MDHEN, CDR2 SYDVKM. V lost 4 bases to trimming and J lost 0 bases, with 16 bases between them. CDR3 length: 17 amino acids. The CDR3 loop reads CASSSTGRVYSNQPQHF. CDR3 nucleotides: TGTGCCAGCAGTTCCACAGGGCGCGTTTATAGCAATCAGCCCCAGCATTTT.

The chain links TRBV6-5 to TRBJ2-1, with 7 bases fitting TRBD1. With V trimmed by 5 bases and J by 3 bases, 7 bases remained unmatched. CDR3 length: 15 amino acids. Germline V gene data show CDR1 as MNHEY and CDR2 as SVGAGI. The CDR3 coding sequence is TGTGCCAGCAGTATACAAGGGGGCGTCTACAATGAGCAGTTCTTC. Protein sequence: CASSIQGGVYNEQFF.

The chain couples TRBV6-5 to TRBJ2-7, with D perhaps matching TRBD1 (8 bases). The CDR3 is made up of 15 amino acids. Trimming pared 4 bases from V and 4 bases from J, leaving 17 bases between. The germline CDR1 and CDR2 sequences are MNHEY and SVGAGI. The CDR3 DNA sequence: TGTGCCAGCAGTTGGGCCGGACAGGGAGGGTACGAGCAGTACTTC. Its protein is CASSWAGQGGYEQYF.

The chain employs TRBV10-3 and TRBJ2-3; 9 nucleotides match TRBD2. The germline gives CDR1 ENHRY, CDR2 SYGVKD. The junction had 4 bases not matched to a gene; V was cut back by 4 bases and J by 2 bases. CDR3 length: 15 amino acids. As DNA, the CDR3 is TGTGCCATCAGTGCAGCGGGAGGCATCACAGATACGCAGTATTTT. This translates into CAISAAGGITDTQYF.

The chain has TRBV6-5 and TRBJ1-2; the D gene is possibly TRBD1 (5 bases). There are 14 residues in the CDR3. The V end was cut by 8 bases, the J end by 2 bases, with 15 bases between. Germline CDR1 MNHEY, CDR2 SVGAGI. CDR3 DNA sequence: TGTGCCAGCCAAAACTTAGGGGCAAACTATGGCTACACCTTC. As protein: CASQNLGANYGYTF.

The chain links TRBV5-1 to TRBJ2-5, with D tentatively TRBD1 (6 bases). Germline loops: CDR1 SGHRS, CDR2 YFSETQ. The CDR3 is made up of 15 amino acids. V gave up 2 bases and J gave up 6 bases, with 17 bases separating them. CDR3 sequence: CASSLRPGERKTQYF. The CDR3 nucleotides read TGCGCCAGCAGCTTACGGCCAGGGGAGAGAAAGACCCAGTACTTC.

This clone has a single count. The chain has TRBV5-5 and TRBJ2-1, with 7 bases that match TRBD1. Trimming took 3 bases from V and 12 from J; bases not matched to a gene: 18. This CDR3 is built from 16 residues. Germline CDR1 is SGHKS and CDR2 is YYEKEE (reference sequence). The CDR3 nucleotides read TGTGCCAGCAGCTCTACAGGGGTGGTCAGCAATTATGGGCAGTTCTTC. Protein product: CASSSTGVVSNYGQFF. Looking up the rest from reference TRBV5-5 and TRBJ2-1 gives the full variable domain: DAGVTQSPTHLIKTRGQQVTLRCSPISGHKSVSWYQQVLGQGPQFIFQYYEKEERGRGNFPDRFSARQFPNYSSELNVNALLLGDSALYLCASSSTGVVSNYGQFFGPGTRLTVL.

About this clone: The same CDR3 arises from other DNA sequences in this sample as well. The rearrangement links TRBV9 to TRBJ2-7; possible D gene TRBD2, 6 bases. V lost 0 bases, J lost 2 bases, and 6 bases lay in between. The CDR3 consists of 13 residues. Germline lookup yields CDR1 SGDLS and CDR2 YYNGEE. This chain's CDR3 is CASSVGLAYEQYF. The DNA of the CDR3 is TGTGCCAGCAGCGTAGGACTAGCCTACGAGCAGTACTTC.

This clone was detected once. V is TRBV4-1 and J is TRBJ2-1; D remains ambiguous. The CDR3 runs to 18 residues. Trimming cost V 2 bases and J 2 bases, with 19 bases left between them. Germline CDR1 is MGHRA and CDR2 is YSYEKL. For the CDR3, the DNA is TGCGCCAGCAGCCAAAACCCCAGGAGACCAGTCGCCTACAATGAGCAGTTCTTC. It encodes CASSQNPRRPVAYNEQFF.